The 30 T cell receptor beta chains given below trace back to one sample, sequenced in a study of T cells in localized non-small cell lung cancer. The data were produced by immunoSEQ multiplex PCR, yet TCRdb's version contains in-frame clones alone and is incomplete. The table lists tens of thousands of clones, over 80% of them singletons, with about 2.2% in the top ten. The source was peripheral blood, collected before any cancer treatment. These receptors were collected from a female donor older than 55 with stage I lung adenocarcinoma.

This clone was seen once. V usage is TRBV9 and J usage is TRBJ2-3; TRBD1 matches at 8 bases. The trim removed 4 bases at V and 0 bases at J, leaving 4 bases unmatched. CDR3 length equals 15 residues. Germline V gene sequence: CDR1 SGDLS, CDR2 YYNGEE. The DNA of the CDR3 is TGTGCCAGCAGCCAGGGGGCGACTAGCACAGATACGCAGTATTTT. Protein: CASSQGATSTDTQYF.

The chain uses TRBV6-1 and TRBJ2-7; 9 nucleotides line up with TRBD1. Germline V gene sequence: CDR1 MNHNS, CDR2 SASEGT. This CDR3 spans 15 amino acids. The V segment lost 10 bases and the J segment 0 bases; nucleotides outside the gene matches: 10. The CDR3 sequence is CATKPGQGISYEQYF. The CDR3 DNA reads TGTGCCACCAAACCGGGACAGGGAATCTCCTACGAGCAGTACTTC.

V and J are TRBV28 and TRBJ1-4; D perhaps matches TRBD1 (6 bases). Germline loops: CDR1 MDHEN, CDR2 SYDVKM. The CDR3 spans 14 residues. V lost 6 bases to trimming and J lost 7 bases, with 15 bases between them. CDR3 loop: CASRGAPPGEKLFF. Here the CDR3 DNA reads TGTGCCAGCAGGGGGGCGCCCCCAGGTGAAAAACTGTTTTTT.

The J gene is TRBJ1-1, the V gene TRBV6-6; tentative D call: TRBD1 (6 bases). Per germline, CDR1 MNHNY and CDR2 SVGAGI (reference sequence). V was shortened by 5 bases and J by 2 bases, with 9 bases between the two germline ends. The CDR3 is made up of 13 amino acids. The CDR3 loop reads CASSRQVNTEAFF. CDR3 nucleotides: TGTGCCAGCAGTAGACAGGTTAACACTGAAGCTTTCTTT.

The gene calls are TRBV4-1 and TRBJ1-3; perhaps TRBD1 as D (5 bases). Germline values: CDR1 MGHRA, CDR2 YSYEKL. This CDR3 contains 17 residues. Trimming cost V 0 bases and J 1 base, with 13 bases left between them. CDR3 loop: CASSQDLGVRSGNTIYF. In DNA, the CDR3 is TGCGCCAGCAGCCAAGATCTGGGGGTAAGGTCTGGAAACACCATATATTTT.

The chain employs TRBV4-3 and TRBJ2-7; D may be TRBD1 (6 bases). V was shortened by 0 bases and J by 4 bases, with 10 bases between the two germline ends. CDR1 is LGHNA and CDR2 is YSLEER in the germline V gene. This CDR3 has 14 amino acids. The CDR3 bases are TGCGCCAGCAGCCAAGAGGCAGGGGCGTACGAGCAGTACTTC. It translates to CASSQEAGAYEQYF.

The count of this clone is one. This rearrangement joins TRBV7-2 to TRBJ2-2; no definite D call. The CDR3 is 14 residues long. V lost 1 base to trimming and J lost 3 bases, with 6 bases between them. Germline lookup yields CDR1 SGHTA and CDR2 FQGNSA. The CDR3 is CASSLGVDTGELFF. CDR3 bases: TGTGCCAGCAGCTTAGGGGTAGACACCGGGGAGCTGTTTTTT.

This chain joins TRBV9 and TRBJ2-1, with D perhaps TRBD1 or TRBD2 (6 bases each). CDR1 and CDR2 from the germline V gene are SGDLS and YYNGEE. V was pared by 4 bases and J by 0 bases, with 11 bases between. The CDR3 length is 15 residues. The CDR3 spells CASSPGAYSYNEQFF. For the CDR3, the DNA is TGTGCCAGCAGCCCGGGGGCTTACTCCTACAATGAGCAGTTCTTC.

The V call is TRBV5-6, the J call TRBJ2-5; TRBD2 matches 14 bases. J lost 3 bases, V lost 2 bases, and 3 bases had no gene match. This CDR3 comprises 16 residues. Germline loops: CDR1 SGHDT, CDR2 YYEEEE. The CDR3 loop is CASSFLTSGGEETQYF. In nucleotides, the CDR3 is TGTGCCAGCAGCTTCCTGACTAGCGGGGGGGAAGAGACCCAGTACTTC.

The CDR3 loop is CASSLEGVAPDTQYF. CDR3 bases: TGTGCCAGCAGCTTGGAGGGGGTCGCTCCAGATACGCAGTATTTT. V and J are TRBV5-6 and TRBJ2-3; possibly TRBD1 for D (6 bases). The CDR3 totals 15 residues. V was trimmed by 0 bases and J by 4 bases, leaving 12 bases between them. Germline CDR1 is SGHDT and CDR2 is YYEEEE.

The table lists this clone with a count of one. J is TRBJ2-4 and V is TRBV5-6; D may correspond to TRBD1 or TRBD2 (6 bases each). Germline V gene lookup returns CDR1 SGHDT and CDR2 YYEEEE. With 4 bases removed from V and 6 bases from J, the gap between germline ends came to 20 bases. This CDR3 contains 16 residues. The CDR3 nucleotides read TGTGCCAGCAGCGAGAGACTTCGGGGGCGCGGAAACATTCAGTACTTC. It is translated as CASSERLRGRGNIQYF.

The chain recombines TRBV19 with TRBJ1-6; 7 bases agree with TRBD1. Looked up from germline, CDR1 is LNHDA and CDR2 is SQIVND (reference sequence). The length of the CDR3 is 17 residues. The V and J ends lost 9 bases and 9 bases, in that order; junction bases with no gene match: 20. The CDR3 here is CASGDSNRGKRTSPLHF. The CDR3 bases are TGTGCCAGCGGCGACTCGAACAGGGGAAAGAGAACTTCACCCCTCCACTTT. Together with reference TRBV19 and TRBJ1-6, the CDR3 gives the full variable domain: DGGITQSPKYLFRKEGQNVTLSCEQNLNHDAMYWYRQDPGQGLRLIYYSQIVNDFQKGDIAEGYSVSREKKESFPLTVTSAQKNPTAFYLCASGDSNRGKRTSPLHFGNGTRLTVT.

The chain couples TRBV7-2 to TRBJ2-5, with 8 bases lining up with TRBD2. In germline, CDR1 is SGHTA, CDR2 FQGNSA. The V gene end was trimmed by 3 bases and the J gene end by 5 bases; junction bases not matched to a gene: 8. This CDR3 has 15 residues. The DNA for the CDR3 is TGTGCCAGCAGCTTTGGAGCGGGGGCTGGGGAGACCCAGTACTTC. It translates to CASSFGAGAGETQYF.

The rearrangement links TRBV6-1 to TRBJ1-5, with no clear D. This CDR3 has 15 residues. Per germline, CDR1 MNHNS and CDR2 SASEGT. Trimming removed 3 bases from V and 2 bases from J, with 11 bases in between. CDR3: CASSDLQFGNQPQHF. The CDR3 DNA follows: TGTGCCAGCAGTGATCTGCAGTTCGGCAATCAGCCCCAGCATTTT.

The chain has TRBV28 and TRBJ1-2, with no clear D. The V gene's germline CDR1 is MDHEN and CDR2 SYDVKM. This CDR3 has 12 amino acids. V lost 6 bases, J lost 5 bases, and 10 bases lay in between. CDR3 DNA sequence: TGTGCCAGCAGAAACGCGGGATATGGCTACACCTTC. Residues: CASRNAGYGYTF.

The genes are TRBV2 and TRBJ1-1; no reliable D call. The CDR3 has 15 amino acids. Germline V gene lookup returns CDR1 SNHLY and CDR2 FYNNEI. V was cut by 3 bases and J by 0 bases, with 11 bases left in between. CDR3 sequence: CASSDPLRMNTEAFF. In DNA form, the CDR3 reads TGTGCCAGCAGTGATCCTCTACGTATGAACACTGAAGCTTTCTTT.

CDR3 residues: CASRTGTVPNQPQHF. Written as DNA, the CDR3 is TGTGCCAGCAGAACGGGGACGGTACCCAATCAGCCCCAGCATTTT. The V gene is TRBV6-6, the J gene TRBJ1-5, with a tentative D call TRBD1 (5 bases). CDR1 is MNHNY, CDR2 SVGAGI, per germline (reference sequence). This CDR3 has 15 residues. Trimming pared 6 bases from V and 3 bases from J, leaving 15 bases between.

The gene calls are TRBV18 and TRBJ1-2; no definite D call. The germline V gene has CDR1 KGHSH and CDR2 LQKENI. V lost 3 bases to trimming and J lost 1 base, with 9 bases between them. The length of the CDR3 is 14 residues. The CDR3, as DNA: TGTGCCAGCTCACCGCCCGGCTTTAACTATGGCTACACCTTC. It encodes CASSPPGFNYGYTF.

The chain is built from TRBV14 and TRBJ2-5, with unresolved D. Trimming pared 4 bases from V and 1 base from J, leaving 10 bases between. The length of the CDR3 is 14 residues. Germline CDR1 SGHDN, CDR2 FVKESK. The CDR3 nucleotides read TGTGCCAGCAGCCGATCGTGGGGCCAAGAGACCCAGTACTTC. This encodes CASSRSWGQETQYF. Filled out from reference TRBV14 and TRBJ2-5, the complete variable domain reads EAGVTQFPSHSVIEKGQTVTLRCDPISGHDNLYWYRRVMGKEIKFLLHFVKESKQDESGMPNNRFLAERTGGTYSTLKVQPAELEDSGVYFCASSRSWGQETQYFGPGTRLLVL.

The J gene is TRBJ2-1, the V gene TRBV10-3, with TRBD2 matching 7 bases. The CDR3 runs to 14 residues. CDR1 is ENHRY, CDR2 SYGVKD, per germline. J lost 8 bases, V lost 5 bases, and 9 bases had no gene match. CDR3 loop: CAISPTGLSDEQFF. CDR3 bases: TGTGCCATCAGTCCAACGGGACTATCTGATGAGCAGTTCTTC.

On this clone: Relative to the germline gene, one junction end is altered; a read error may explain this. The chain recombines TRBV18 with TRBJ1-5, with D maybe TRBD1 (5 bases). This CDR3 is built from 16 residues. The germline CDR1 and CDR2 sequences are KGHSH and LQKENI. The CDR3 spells CASPPSADTGNQPQHF. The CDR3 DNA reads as TGTGCCAGCCCACCATCAGCGGACACTGGCAATCAGCCCCAGCATTTT.

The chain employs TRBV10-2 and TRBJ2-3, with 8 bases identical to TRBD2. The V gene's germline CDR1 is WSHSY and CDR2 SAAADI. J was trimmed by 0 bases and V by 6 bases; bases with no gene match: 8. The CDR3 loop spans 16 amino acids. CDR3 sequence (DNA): TGCGCCAGCAGACCCTGGACTAGCCTGAGCACAGATACGCAGTATTTT. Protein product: CASRPWTSLSTDTQYF.

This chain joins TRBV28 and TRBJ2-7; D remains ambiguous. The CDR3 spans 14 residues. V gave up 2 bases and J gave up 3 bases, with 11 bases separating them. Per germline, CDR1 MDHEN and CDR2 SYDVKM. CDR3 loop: CASSLVLTYYEQYF. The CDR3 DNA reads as TGTGCCAGCAGTTTAGTTCTCACCTACTACGAGCAGTACTTC.

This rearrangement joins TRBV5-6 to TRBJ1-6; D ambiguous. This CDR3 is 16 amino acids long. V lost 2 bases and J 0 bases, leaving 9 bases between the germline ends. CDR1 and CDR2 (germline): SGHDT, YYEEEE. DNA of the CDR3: TGTGCCAGCAGCTTTGCCGGGAGCTCCTATAATTCACCCCTCCACTTT. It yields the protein CASSFAGSSYNSPLHF. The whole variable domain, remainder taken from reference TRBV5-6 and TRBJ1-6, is DAGVTQSPTHLIKTRGQQVTLRCSPKSGHDTVSWYQQALGQGPQFIFQYYEEEERQRGNFPDRFSGHQFPNYSSELNVNALLLGDSALYLCASSFAGSSYNSPLHFGNGTRLTVT.

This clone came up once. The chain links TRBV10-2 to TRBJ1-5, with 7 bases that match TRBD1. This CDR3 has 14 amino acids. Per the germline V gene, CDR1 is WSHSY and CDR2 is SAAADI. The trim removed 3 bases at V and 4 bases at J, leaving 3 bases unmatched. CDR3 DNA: TGCGCCAGCAGTGATCCACAGGGGAATCAGCCCCAGCATTTT. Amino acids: CASSDPQGNQPQHF.

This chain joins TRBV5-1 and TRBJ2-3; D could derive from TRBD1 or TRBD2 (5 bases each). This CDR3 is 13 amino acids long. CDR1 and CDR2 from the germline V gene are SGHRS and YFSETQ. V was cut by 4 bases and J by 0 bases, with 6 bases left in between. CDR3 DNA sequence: TGCGCCAGCAGCCGGGACAGCACAGATACGCAGTATTTT. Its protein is CASSRDSTDTQYF.

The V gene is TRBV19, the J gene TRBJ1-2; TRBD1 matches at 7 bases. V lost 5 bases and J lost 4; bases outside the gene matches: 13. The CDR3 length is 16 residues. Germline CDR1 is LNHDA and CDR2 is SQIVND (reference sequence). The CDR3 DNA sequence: TGTGCCAGTAGTGCGGGACAGAGTATAAGTCCCTATGGCTACACCTTC. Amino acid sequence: CASSAGQSISPYGYTF.

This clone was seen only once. Here the CDR3 DNA reads TGTGCCAGCAGCTTGTTTAGGGGAAATTCACCCCTCCACTTT. It encodes CASSLFRGNSPLHF. The V call is TRBV5-6, the J call TRBJ1-6, with D possibly TRBD1 on 5 matching bases. Germline V CDR1 and CDR2: SGHDT, YYEEEE. This CDR3 has 14 amino acids. Trimming took off 1 base at V and 7 bases at J, with 9 bases between the two ends.

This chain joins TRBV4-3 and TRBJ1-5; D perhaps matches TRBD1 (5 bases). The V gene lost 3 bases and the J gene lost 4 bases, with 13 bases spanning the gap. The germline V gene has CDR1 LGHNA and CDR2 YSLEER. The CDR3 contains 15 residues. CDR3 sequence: CASSQTWGSNQPQHF. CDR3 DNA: TGCGCCAGCAGCCAGACTTGGGGCAGTAATCAGCCCCAGCATTTT.

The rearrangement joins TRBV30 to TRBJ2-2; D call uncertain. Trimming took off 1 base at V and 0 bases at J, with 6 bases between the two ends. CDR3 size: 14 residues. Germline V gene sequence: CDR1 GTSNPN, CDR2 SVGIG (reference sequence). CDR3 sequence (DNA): TGTGCCTGGAGTGAGACTCCGAACACCGGGGAGCTGTTTTTT. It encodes CAWSETPNTGELFF.